The 26 T cell receptor beta chains reported below all come from one sample, sequenced in a study of regulatory T cells in long-lasting Graves disease. The time point: newly diagnosed GD, antithyroid drugs for less than 3 months. With RNA extracted from PBMCs as input, the TCR library was made. Arm-PCR of CDR3 regions and iRepertoire HTBI primers were used to build TCR beta libraries. TCRdb reanalysed the multiplex PCR reads using MiXCR and keeps one entry per CDR3 protein. The sample holds approximately 390,000 distinct CDR3 sequences, around 15% seen once. This sample was shared with a second study, whose subject was T cells in Graves' hyperthyroidism and ophthalmopathy.

Sequenced material: peripheral blood mononuclear cells (PBMCs), taken at new diagnosis, from a patient treated with antithyroid drugs. These receptors originate from a woman under 30 with Graves disease.

This clonotype was detected ten times or more. The chain has TRBV7-3 and TRBJ2-5, with TRBD2 as a possible D gene (6 bases). The germline CDR1 and CDR2 sequences are SGHTA and FQGTGA. The ends were cut back, 4 bases at V and 7 bases at J, with 10 bases in the middle. The CDR3 is 12 residues long. CDR3 coding DNA: TGTGCCAGCAGCTCACCCGGGGGGACCCAGTACTTC. Translation gives CASSSPGGTQYF.

This clonotype was picked up many times. This chain joins TRBV12-3 or TRBV12-4 and TRBJ2-5; 11 positions agree with TRBD2. This CDR3 is 16 amino acids long. Germline trimming cut 4 bases from V and 1 base from J; bases unmatched to any gene: 5. The CDR3 spells CASSSPGTSGQETQYF. CDR3 bases: TGTGCCAGCAGTTCCCCCGGGACTAGCGGCCAAGAGACCCAGTACTTC.

This clonotype was observed many times. The V and J genes are TRBV9 and TRBJ1-3; the D gene is possibly TRBD1 (5 bases). The CDR3 consists of 17 residues. Looked up from germline, CDR1 is SGDLS and CDR2 is YYNGEE. Trimming removed 0 bases from V and 0 bases from J, with 13 bases in between. The CDR3 DNA follows: TGTGCCAGCAGCGTAGTCGGGACGGTGAGCTCTGGAAACACCATATATTTT. Translated: CASSVVGTVSSGNTIYF. Looking up the rest from reference TRBV9 and TRBJ1-3 gives the full variable domain: DSGVTQTPKHLITATGQRVTLRCSPRSGDLSVYWYQQSLDQGLQFLIQYYNGEERAKGNILERFSAQQFPDLHSELNLSSLELGDSALYFCASSVVGTVSSGNTIYFGEGSWLTVV.

This clonotype has at least ten counts. V usage is TRBV20-1 and J usage is TRBJ1-2, with D possibly being TRBD1 (5 bases). Germline V CDR1 and CDR2: DFQATT, SNEGSKA (reference sequence). CDR3 length: 13 residues. The germline V and J ends were trimmed by 5 bases and 8 bases, with 18 bases remaining between them. The CDR3 nucleotides are TGCAGTGCTGACCCGGGGCCGAGCGGCGGCTACACCTTC. Its translation: CSADPGPSGGYTF.

As for this clonotype: A much larger clone differs from this one at a single base, so this may be a read error. This rearrangement joins TRBV20-1 to TRBJ1-1, with D tentatively TRBD1 (6 bases). V was cut by 6 bases and J by 4 bases, with 21 bases left in between. The CDR3 spans 15 residues. CDR1 is DFQATT and CDR2 is SNEGSKA in the germline V gene (reference sequence). The CDR3 DNA sequence: TGCAGTGCCCTACCTCCGGGACAATGGAGCACTGAAGCTTTCTTT. Protein sequence: CSALPPGQWSTEAFF.

This clonotype was detected ten times or more. The chain couples TRBV5-1 to TRBJ2-7, with D possibly TRBD2 on 5 matching bases. The CDR3 covers 14 residues. Germline V gene sequence: CDR1 SGHRS, CDR2 YFSETQ. Trimming shortened V by 4 bases and J by 3 bases, and 14 bases separated the two germline ends. For the CDR3, the DNA is TGCGCCAGCAGCGGCGGGCCGAAAGGCTACGAGCAGTACTTC. Translated, it gives CASSGGPKGYEQYF. Variable domain in full (rest from reference TRBV5-1 and TRBJ2-7): KAGVTQTPRYLIKTRGQQVTLSCSPISGHRSVSWYQQTPGQGLQFLFEYFSETQRNKGNFPGRFSGRQFSNSRSEMNVSTLELGDSALYLCASSGGPKGYEQYFGPGTRLTVT.

This clonotype was found many times. V and J are TRBV20-1 and TRBJ2-7; D uncertain. The CDR3 extends over 15 amino acids. V was cut by 0 bases and J by 7 bases, with 19 bases left in between. Germline V gene lookup returns CDR1 DFQATT and CDR2 SNEGSKA (reference sequence). CDR3 DNA sequence: TGCAGTGCTAGAGATTCTTTTCGGGCATCGCGGGAGCAGTACTTC. It translates to CSARDSFRASREQYF.

This chain joins TRBV4-1 and TRBJ1-2; 7 positions match TRBD1. The CDR3 has 15 amino acids. V was pared by 4 bases and J by 8 bases, with 13 bases of the junction left unmatched. Germline lookup yields CDR1 MGHRA and CDR2 YSYEKL. CDR3 region: CASSPPGRGEEGYTF. DNA of the CDR3: TGCGCCAGCAGCCCACCGGGCAGGGGGGAGGAGGGCTACACCTTC.

This clonotype was observed at least ten times. The CDR3 DNA reads as TGTGCCAGCAGCAGTACAGGGAAAAGGCAGTTCTTC. Its protein product is CASSSTGKRQFF. This sequence joins TRBV11-3 and TRBJ2-1; possible D gene TRBD1, 6 bases. CDR1 is SGHNT, CDR2 YENEEA, per germline. This CDR3 contains 12 residues. With 5 bases removed from V and 12 bases from J, the gap between germline ends came to 14 bases.

This clonotype showed up many times. The chain uses TRBV20-1 and TRBJ2-3, with D possibly being TRBD1 (6 bases). The ends were cut back, 1 base at V and 4 bases at J, with 24 bases in the middle. CDR3 length: 18 amino acids. CDR1 DFQATT and CDR2 SNEGSKA come from the germline V gene (reference sequence). For the CDR3, the DNA is TGCAGTGCTAGAGGTCGCCCTCCAAGGGGGAGTCAAGCAGATACGCAGTATTTT. It is translated as CSARGRPPRGSQADTQYF.

This clonotype was recorded at least ten times. This sequence joins TRBV28 and TRBJ2-7, with TRBD2 identical over 10 bases. This CDR3 is built from 14 residues. V shed 8 bases, J shed 3 bases, and the junction held 7 bases outside the gene matches. Germline V gene lookup returns CDR1 MDHEN and CDR2 SYDVKM. CDR3 amino acids: CASFSGRMGYEQYF. CDR3 DNA: TGTGCCAGCTTTAGCGGGAGGATGGGCTACGAGCAGTACTTC.

This clonotype was detected many times. The rearrangement uses TRBV7-3 and TRBJ1-1; TRBD1 is a possible D gene (6 bases). CDR3 length equals 15 residues. V was clipped by 1 base and J by 1 base, with 10 bases between them. CDR1 is SGHTA and CDR2 is FQGTGA in the germline V gene. The CDR3 spells CASSLIGGRNTEAFF. CDR3 nucleotides: TGTGCCAGCAGCTTAATAGGGGGGAGGAACACTGAAGCTTTCTTT.

The chain links TRBV10-3 to TRBJ2-7; 7 positions match TRBD1. V dropped 5 bases and J dropped 2; count of bases not matched to a gene: 6. The V gene's germline CDR1 is ENHRY and CDR2 SYGVKD. This CDR3 comprises 14 residues. The CDR3 DNA reads TGTGCCATCAGTCCCAGGACAGGCCCCTACGAGCAGTACTTC. This codes for CAISPRTGPYEQYF.

The J gene is TRBJ1-1, the V gene TRBV5-1, with a possible D match to TRBD1 (5 bases). This CDR3 is 17 amino acids long. The germline V and J ends were trimmed by 3 bases and 7 bases, with 25 bases remaining between them. Germline-derived CDR1 and CDR2 are SGHRS and YFSETQ. The DNA for the CDR3 is TGCGCCAGCAGCTGGACCGGGGGGGTTGGGAACCGACGTGAAGCTTTCTTT. It yields the protein CASSWTGGVGNRREAFF.

This clonotype was seen many times. V gene TRBV28 combines with J gene TRBJ2-5; 7 positions match TRBD1. Germline CDR1 MDHEN, CDR2 SYDVKM. With 6 bases clipped from V and 4 bases from J, the junction kept 8 bases outside the gene matches. This CDR3 is 14 amino acids long. CDR3 region: CASSPTGARETQYF. The CDR3 nucleotides are TGTGCCAGCAGCCCAACAGGGGCACGAGAGACCCAGTACTTC.

This clonotype was seen at least ten times. This chain joins TRBV5-1 and TRBJ1-5, with 10 bases fitting TRBD1. Trimming cost V 3 bases and J 7 bases; bases outside gene matches: 7. CDR3 length: 15 residues. Per germline, CDR1 SGHRS and CDR2 YFSETQ. The DNA for the CDR3 is TGCGCCAGCAGCTCGACAGGGGGCGCGTGGCAGCCCCAGCATTTT. This gives the protein CASSSTGGAWQPQHF.

This clonotype was recorded many times. The V call is TRBV5-1, the J call TRBJ2-1; D possibly corresponds to TRBD2 (5 bases). Germline V gene data show CDR1 as SGHRS and CDR2 as YFSETQ. V lost 3 bases, J lost 5 bases, and 15 bases lay in between. The CDR3 loop spans 15 amino acids. For the CDR3, the DNA is TGCGCCAGCAGCTCCGGCGGTAGCGATCACAATGAGCAGTTCTTC. Amino acids: CASSSGGSDHNEQFF.

This clonotype was counted ten times or more. The chain's CDR3 is CASSRRQVTNTEAFF. CDR3 bases: TGTGCCAGCTCCCGTAGACAGGTTACGAACACTGAAGCTTTCTTT. This chain connects TRBV2 to TRBJ1-1; a possible D gene is TRBD1 (6 bases). V was cut by 8 bases and J by 1 base, with 17 bases left in between. This CDR3 has 15 amino acids. Germline assignment: CDR1 SNHLY and CDR2 FYNNEI.

The CDR3 sequence is CATLTSGSSYEQYF. DNA of the CDR3: TGTGCCACCCTGACTAGCGGGAGCTCCTACGAGCAGTACTTC. The rearrangement links TRBV6-1 to TRBJ2-7, with TRBD2 matching 12 bases. With V trimmed by 10 bases and J by 0 bases, 4 bases remained unmatched. Germline CDR1 is MNHNS and CDR2 is SASEGT. CDR3 length: 14 residues.

This clonotype was seen many times. The chain couples TRBV14 to TRBJ2-1; no clear D gene. V lost 1 base to trimming and J lost 4 bases, with 17 bases between them. This CDR3 is 17 amino acids long. CDR1 is SGHDN, CDR2 FVKESK, per germline. The CDR3 nucleotides read TGTGCCAGCAGCCAAGGAAGAGAGCCGCGACCGTACAATGAGCAGTTCTTC. Its protein product is CASSQGREPRPYNEQFF.

The gene calls are TRBV18 and TRBJ2-1; no firm D call. V lost 6 bases to trimming and J lost 11 bases, with 8 bases between them. Germline-derived CDR1 and CDR2 are KGHSH and LQKENI. The CDR3 consists of 10 residues. In DNA, the CDR3 is TGTGCCAGCTCGTTCGATAAGCAGTTCTTC. Encoded protein: CASSFDKQFF.

This clonotype was seen at least ten times. The V call is TRBV2, the J call TRBJ2-7; D possibly corresponds to TRBD1 (6 bases). Trimming took 5 bases from V and 2 from J, leaving 16 bases between them. Germline CDR1 is SNHLY and CDR2 is FYNNEI. There are 15 residues in the CDR3. CDR3: CASSQEGRGTYEQYF. The CDR3 nucleotides are TGTGCCAGCAGTCAAGAGGGCAGGGGAACCTACGAGCAGTACTTC.

J is TRBJ1-2 and V is TRBV28, with no clear D. V lost 6 bases and J 4 bases, leaving 15 bases between the germline ends. This CDR3 spans 14 amino acids. Germline loops: CDR1 MDHEN, CDR2 SYDVKM. As DNA, the CDR3 is TGTGCCAGCAGGTCAGCGAATCCCTTCTATGGCTACACCTTC. Its protein product is CASRSANPFYGYTF.

This clonotype was found once. A single base separates this from a much larger clone, so it may be a read error. J is TRBJ2-1 and V is TRBV3-1; TRBD2 aligns across 10 bases. The CDR3 covers 11 residues. Germline V CDR1 and CDR2: LGHDT, YNNKEL (reference sequence). The CDR3 coding sequence is TGTGCCAACAGCCAGCGGGGGGGTGTGTTCTTC. Translated: CANSQRGGVFF.

CDR3 sequence: CSARDWGGGNTGELFF. The CDR3 DNA follows: TGCAGTGCTAGAGATTGGGGCGGGGGTAACACCGGGGAGCTGTTTTTT. The rearrangement joins TRBV20-1 to TRBJ2-2, with TRBD2 identical over 7 bases. The length of the CDR3 is 16 residues. The ends lost 0 bases at V and 2 bases at J; junction bases unmatched: 6. Per germline, CDR1 DFQATT and CDR2 SNEGSKA (reference sequence).

This clonotype was seen many times. The chain recombines TRBV5-1 with TRBJ2-1; 8 bases line up with TRBD2. Unmatched junction bases numbered 6, after V lost 4 bases and J lost 0 bases. The germline V gene encodes CDR1 SGHRS and CDR2 YFSETQ. This CDR3 is built from 16 residues. The CDR3 protein is CASSPGLASSYNEQFF. The CDR3 DNA reads as TGCGCCAGCAGCCCAGGACTAGCAAGCTCCTACAATGAGCAGTTCTTC.